Listed below are T cell receptor beta chains from one sample, sequenced in a study of Graves' ophthalmopathy and Graves' hyperthyroidism. TCRdb re-derived calls from the multiplex PCR reads in MiXCR, one entry per CDR3 protein. The sample holds approximately 700,000 distinct CDR3 sequences, around 40% seen once. The material sequenced was peripheral blood. These receptors were obtained from an adult man with Graves' ophthalmopathy. CDR3s include the opening cysteine and the closing phenylalanine or tryptophan. D genes are given only for firm matches. Expanded clones get a size class; other rows say once, few or many, or leave the size out.

D gene	J gene	V gene	clone size	CDR3 DNA	CDR3 protein
TRBD1	TRBJ2-7	TRBV7-9	-	TGTGCCAGCAGCTTAAAGACAGGGGGCTCCTACGAGCAGTACTTC	CASSLKTGGSYEQYF
-	TRBJ1-4	TRBV2	-	TGTGCCAGCAGTGAAGCTAGCGGGGGGGCGCATGAAAAACTGTTTTTT	CASSEASGGAHEKLFF
-	TRBJ1-1	TRBV25-1	-	TGTGCCAGCAGTCAGGGCAACGGGAACACTGAAGCTTTCTTT	CASSQGNGNTEAFF
TRBD2	TRBJ2-7	TRBV7-9	-	TGTGCCAGCGGACTAGCGGGGGGTCCCTACGAGCAGTACTTC	CASGLAGGPYEQYF
-	TRBJ1-4	TRBV15	many	TGTGCCACCAGCAGAACCGTGGGAGGCGGGCATGAAAAACTGTTTTTT	CATSRTVGGGHEKLFF
TRBD1	TRBJ1-5	TRBV10-3	-	TGTGCCATCAGGGCGGACAGGGATGATCAGCCCCAGCATTTT	CAIRADRDDQPQHF
-	TRBJ1-6	TRBV9	few	TGTGCCAGCACCTCCGGGAGGGGTAATAATTCACCCCTCCACTTT	CASTSGRGNNSPLHF
-	TRBJ2-7	TRBV28	-	TGTGCCAGCAGTTTATCTGGGGACACACCCTACGAGCAGTACTTC	CASSLSGDTPYEQYF
-	TRBJ1-4	TRBV25-1	few	TGTGCCAGCAGTTTACGAGGACGGAGTAATGAAAAACTGTTTTTT	CASSLRGRSNEKLFF
-	TRBJ1-5	TRBV7-9	-	TGTGCCAGCAGCTTCTGGGGCAATCAGCCCCAGCATTTT	CASSFWGNQPQHF
-	TRBJ2-7	TRBV25-1	few	TGTGCCAGCAGCTTGGGCCAGGTTACCTACGAGCAGTACTTC	CASSLGQVTYEQYF
TRBD1	TRBJ2-7	TRBV6-5	-	TGTGCCAGCAGTTACTTAAATCCGGGACAGGGGGCGTCTTACGAGCAGTACTTC	CASSYLNPGQGASYEQYF
-	TRBJ1-6	TRBV9	many	TGTGCCAGCAGCGTAGGTCTCCCAACCAAGGGTTCACCCCTCCACTTT	CASSVGLPTKGSPLHF
-	TRBJ1-4	TRBV24-1	-	TGTGCCACCAGTGCCCAGCGGCCTAATGAAAAACTGTTTTTT	CATSAQRPNEKLFF
-	TRBJ1-4	TRBV29-1	many	TGCAGCGTTGTCACCCTCTTTGCAACTAATGAAAAACTGTTTTTT	CSVVTLFATNEKLFF
-	TRBJ2-5	TRBV7-2	-	TGTGCCAGCAGCCTTAGTCATCAAGAGACCCAGTACTTC	CASSLSHQETQYF
-	TRBJ1-5	TRBV4-2	-	TGTGCCAGCAGCCATGGCACTGGGGGGACCTATCAGCCCCAGCATTTT	CASSHGTGGTYQPQHF
-	TRBJ2-5	TRBV11-2	few	TGTGCCAGCAGCTTAGTCTCCCTAGCTCAAGGGACCCAGTACTTC	CASSLVSLAQGTQYF
TRBD1	TRBJ2-2	TRBV25-1	-	TGTGCCAGCGTTGACCTCCGGGACAGCACCGGGGAGCTGTTTTTT	CASVDLRDSTGELFF
-	TRBJ1-5	TRBV7-2	many	TGTGCCAGCAGTTACGGACCGACCCGGTGGCCCCAGCATTTT	CASSYGPTRWPQHF
-	TRBJ1-1	TRBV11-2	-	TGTGCCAGCAGCTTGTCCAGGGTCTCTAAAGCTTTCTTT	CASSLSRVSKAFF
-	TRBJ1-5	TRBV11-2	-	TGTGCCAGCAGCTTAATTCGGGAGACCCAGCATTTT	CASSLIRETQHF
-	TRBJ2-5	TRBV7-8	-	TGTGCCAGCGCCAGTGGAGAGACCCAGTACTTC	CASASGETQYF
TRBD2	TRBJ2-7	TRBV7-9	-	TGTGCCAGCAGCTTGCCCAAGCGGGAGCCGACCTACGAGCAGTACTTC	CASSLPKREPTYEQYF
-	TRBJ2-7	TRBV10-3	many	TGTGCCATCAGTGAGCCCCAGACTAGTTACGAGCAGTACTTC	CAISEPQTSYEQYF
TRBD1	TRBJ1-6	TRBV7-1	-	TGTGCCAGCACCTCCGGGACAGGGAATTCACCCCTCCACTTT	CASTSGTGNSPLHF